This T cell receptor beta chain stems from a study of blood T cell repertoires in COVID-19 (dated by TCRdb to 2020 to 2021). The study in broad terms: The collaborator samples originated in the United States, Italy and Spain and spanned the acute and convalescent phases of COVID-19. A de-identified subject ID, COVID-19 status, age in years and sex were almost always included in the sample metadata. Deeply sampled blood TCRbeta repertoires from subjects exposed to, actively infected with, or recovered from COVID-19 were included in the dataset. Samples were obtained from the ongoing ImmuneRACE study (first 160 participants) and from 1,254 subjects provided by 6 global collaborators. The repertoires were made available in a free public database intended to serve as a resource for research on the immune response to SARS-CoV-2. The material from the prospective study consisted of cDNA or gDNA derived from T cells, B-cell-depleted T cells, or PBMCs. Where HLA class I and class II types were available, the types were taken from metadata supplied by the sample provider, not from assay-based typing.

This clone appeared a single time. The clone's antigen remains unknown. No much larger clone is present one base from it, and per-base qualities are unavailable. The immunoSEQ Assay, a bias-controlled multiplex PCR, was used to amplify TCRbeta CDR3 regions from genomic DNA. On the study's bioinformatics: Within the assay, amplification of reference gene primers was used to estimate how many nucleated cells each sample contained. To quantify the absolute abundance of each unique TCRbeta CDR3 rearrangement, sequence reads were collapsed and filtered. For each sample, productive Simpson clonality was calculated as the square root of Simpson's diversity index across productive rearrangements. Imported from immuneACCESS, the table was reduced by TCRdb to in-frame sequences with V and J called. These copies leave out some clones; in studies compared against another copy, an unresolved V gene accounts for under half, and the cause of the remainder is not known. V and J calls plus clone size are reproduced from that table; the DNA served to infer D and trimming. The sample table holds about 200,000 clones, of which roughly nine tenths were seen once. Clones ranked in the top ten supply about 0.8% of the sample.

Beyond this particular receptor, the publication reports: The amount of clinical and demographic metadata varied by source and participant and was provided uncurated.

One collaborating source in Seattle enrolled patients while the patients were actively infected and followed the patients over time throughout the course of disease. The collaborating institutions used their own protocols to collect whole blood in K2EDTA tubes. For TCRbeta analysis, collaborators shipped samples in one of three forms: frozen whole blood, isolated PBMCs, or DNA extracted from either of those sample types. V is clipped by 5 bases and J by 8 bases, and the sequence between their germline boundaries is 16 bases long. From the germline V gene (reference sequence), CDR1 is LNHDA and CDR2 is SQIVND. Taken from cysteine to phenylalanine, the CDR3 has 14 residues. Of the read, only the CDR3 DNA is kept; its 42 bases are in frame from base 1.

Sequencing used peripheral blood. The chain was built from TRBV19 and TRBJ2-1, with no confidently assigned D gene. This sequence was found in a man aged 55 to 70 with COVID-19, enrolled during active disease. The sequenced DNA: TGTGCCAGTAGTGCCCTCACCTCATTAGATGAGCAGTTCTTC. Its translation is CASSALTSLDEQFF.